This T cell receptor (beta chain) is from a study of OX40 agonist ivuxolimab in advanced cancers. Study-wide findings and caveats: Normalized T-cell clonal expansion was also low in a subset of nonresponders. Partial responders at 0.1-3.0 mg/kg showed near-lowest clonal expansion.

With regard to this clone: Its matching antigen is unknown.

TCRdb's copy holds only in-frame clones and misses some; the assay was immunoSEQ multiplex PCR. The data show roughly 80,000 clones, with around four fifths seen just once and 1.5% to 2% held by the top ten. This sequence was found in an adult with an advanced solid tumor such as melanoma, head and neck, liver or kidney cancer. This material consisted of CD4+ or CD8+ T cells sorted from blood, taken in a trial of the OX40 agonist ivuxolimab.

Written as DNA, the CDR3 is TGTGCCAGTAGTACAGACGGGACAGGGGGCCGGCGCGAGCAGTACTTC. Amino acids: CASSTDGTGGRREQYF. The chain joins TRBV19 to TRBJ2-7; 12 bases map to TRBD1. With V trimmed by 4 bases and J by 6 bases, 10 bases remained unmatched. The CDR3 has 16 residues. The germline gives CDR1 LNHDA, CDR2 SQIVND (reference sequence).